This is a list of T cell receptor beta chains from one sample in a study of shared clonotypes between healthy human individuals. The protocol was immunoSEQ multiplex PCR, while the TCRdb copy is restricted to in-frame clones and leaves out a portion. The table has approximately 330,000 clones, less than 85% seen once. The sequenced sample consisted of memory CD4+ T cells sorted from blood. The origin of the receptors is a man in his thirties or forties in good health. CDR3s include the opening cysteine and the closing phenylalanine or tryptophan. The D gene is left open where the match is weak. Size values are once, few and many counts, or a class for expanded clones, and some rows have none.

TRBV5-4	TRBJ2-5	few	.	CASSRDPEETQYF	TGTGCCAGCAGCCGCGACCCGGAAGAGACCCAGTACTTC
TRBV5-1	TRBJ2-5	.	TRBD1	CASSFDREETQYF	TGCGCCAGCAGTTTCGACAGGGAAGAGACCCAGTACTTC
TRBV28	TRBJ2-2	.	.	CASSPPLANTGELFF	TGTGCCAGCAGTCCCCCCCTAGCCAACACCGGGGAGCTGTTTTTT
TRBV9	TRBJ2-2	.	.	CASSVDPGLPTGELFF	TGTGCCAGCAGCGTAGACCCCGGCTTACCGACCGGGGAGCTGTTTTTT
TRBV10-2	TRBJ1-2	.	.	CASSDGTVRGYTF	TGCGCCAGCAGTGACGGGACTGTAAGGGGCTACACCTTC
TRBV28	TRBJ2-6	.	.	CASSSATPISGANVLTF	TGTGCCAGCAGTTCCGCGACACCGATCTCTGGGGCCAACGTCCTGACTTTC
TRBV18	TRBJ2-7	.	.	CASSPNTGISYEQYF	TGTGCCAGCTCACCGAACACCGGAATCTCCTACGAGCAGTACTTC
TRBV5-1	TRBJ1-1	.	TRBD1	CATQFTGGDTEAFF	TGCGCCACCCAGTTTACAGGGGGCGACACTGAAGCTTTCTTT
TRBV5-4	TRBJ2-6	.	.	CASSRPPRNSGANVLTF	TGTGCCAGCAGCCGCCCGCCAAGAAACTCTGGGGCCAACGTCCTGACTTTC
TRBV5-1	TRBJ2-7	.	TRBD1	CASSFGSRTGVLTYEQYF	TGCGCCAGCAGCTTTGGTTCCCGGACAGGGGTCCTGACCTACGAGCAGTACTTC
TRBV27	TRBJ1-5	.	TRBD1	CASSITGTGAYQPQHF	TGTGCCAGCAGTATCACCGGGACAGGTGCTTATCAGCCCCAGCATTTT
TRBV5-4	TRBJ2-5	many	.	CASSSLRGGETQYF	TGTGCCAGCAGCTCTCTCCGTGGGGGAGAGACCCAGTACTTC
TRBV7-2	TRBJ2-7	.	.	CASSFGLMSSYEQYF	TGTGCCAGCAGCTTTGGCCTTATGAGCTCCTACGAGCAGTACTTC
TRBV7-8	TRBJ2-3	many	TRBD2	CASSLVASGGTSTDTQYF	TGTGCCAGCAGCTTAGTAGCTAGCGGAGGAACTAGCACAGATACGCAGTATTTT
TRBV7-2	TRBJ1-4	.	.	CASSLLDNEKLFF	TGTGCCAGCAGCCTCCTGGACAATGAAAAACTGTTTTTT
TRBV19	TRBJ2-7	.	.	CASKKFKEGHEQYF	TGTGCCAGTAAAAAGTTTAAAGAGGGCCACGAGCAGTACTTC
TRBV5-6	TRBJ1-3	few	.	CASSETPRGNTIYF	TGTGCCAGCAGTGAGACTCCCCGTGGGAACACCATATATTTT
TRBV7-2	TRBJ1-2	.	.	CASSLDIGQNYGYTF	TGTGCCAGCAGCTTAGATATTGGTCAAAACTATGGCTACACCTTC
TRBV11-3	TRBJ2-1	.	.	CASSYGLRGVFDEQFF	TGTGCCAGCAGCTATGGACTGCGGGGCGTTTTCGATGAGCAGTTCTTC
TRBV6-4	TRBJ2-2	.	TRBD2	CASSLTGTSGRFSGELFF	TGTGCCAGCAGTCTCACCGGGACTAGCGGGAGGTTTTCCGGGGAGCTGTTTTTT
TRBV30	TRBJ1-1	once	TRBD1	CAWVDRGEAFF	TGTGCCTGGGTAGACAGGGGTGAAGCTTTCTTT
TRBV7-8	TRBJ2-1	few	.	CASSIPVVMRGDEQFF	TGTGCCAGCAGCATACCCGTCGTAATGCGAGGCGATGAGCAGTTCTTC
TRBV11-2	TRBJ2-7	.	TRBD2	CASSPGGEQYF	TGTGCCAGCAGCCCCGGGGGGGAGCAGTACTTC
TRBV2	TRBJ2-3	.	.	CASLFSHTQYF	TGTGCCAGCCTTTTTTCCCATACGCAGTATTTT
TRBV28	TRBJ1-1	.	.	CASSLSTEAFF	TGTGCCAGCAGTTTAAGCACTGAAGCTTTCTTT
TRBV7-2	TRBJ1-1	.	.	CASSSQMNTEAFF	TGTGCCAGCAGCTCACAAATGAACACTGAAGCTTTCTTT
TRBV9	TRBJ2-4	.	TRBD1	CASSVAPGQGENIQYF	TGTGCCAGCAGCGTAGCTCCCGGACAGGGAGAAAACATTCAGTACTTC
TRBV9	TRBJ2-5	.	.	CASSVGEGRVETQYF	TGTGCCAGCAGCGTAGGGGAAGGGCGGGTTGAGACCCAGTACTTC
TRBV5-1	TRBJ2-3	.	.	CASNLNRPPGQGDTQYF	TGCGCCAGCAACTTGAATCGACCCCCAGGCCAGGGTGATACGCAGTATTTT
TRBV7-2	TRBJ2-1	.	.	CASSLVAGGEQFF	TGTGCCAGCAGCTTAGTTGCGGGTGGTGAGCAGTTCTTC
TRBV11-2	TRBJ2-5	few	.	CASSRTGTPGETQYF	TGTGCCAGCAGCCGTACCGGGACCCCAGGAGAGACCCAGTACTTC
TRBV15	TRBJ2-4	once	TRBD2	CATSRTRTSGNIQYF	TGTGCCACCAGCCGTACCAGGACTAGCGGAAACATTCAGTACTTC
TRBV4-2	TRBJ2-1	.	TRBD2	CASSQGGLAQYYNEQFF	TGTGCCAGCAGCCAAGGGGGACTAGCGCAATACTACAATGAGCAGTTCTTC
TRBV28	TRBJ1-4	.	.	CASSFLGSANEKLFF	TGTGCCAGCAGTTTTCTAGGGTCGGCTAATGAAAAACTGTTTTTT
TRBV1	TRBJ2-3	.	.	CTSSQVRDPDTQYF	TGCACCAGCAGCCAAGTACGTGACCCAGATACGCAGTATTTT
TRBV4-1	TRBJ2-1	.	TRBD2	CASSQPTSGRGNEQFF	TGCGCCAGCAGCCAACCTACTAGCGGGAGGGGCAATGAGCAGTTCTTC
TRBV14	TRBJ1-1	.	TRBD1	CASSVDRVSEAFF	TGTGCCAGCAGTGTCGACAGGGTCTCTGAAGCTTTCTTT
TRBV11-3	TRBJ2-7	few	TRBD2	CASSMTSGGYEQYF	TGTGCCAGCAGCATGACTAGCGGGGGGTACGAGCAGTACTTC
TRBV7-2	TRBJ2-7	.	.	CASSPDPPYEQYF	TGTGCCAGCAGCCCTGATCCACCCTACGAGCAGTACTTC
TRBV19	TRBJ2-1	.	TRBD2	CASSLAGTSYNEQFF	TGTGCCAGTAGTCTAGCGGGAACCTCCTACAATGAGCAGTTCTTC
TRBV5-1	TRBJ2-2	once	.	CASSLPGANTGELFF	TGCGCCAGCAGCTTGCCGGGAGCCAACACCGGGGAGCTGTTTTTT